A single TCR beta chain is shown here with its context. This CDR3 has 16 amino acids. V lost 5 bases, J lost 8 bases, and 10 bases stayed unmatched. Germline values: CDR1 LNHDA, CDR2 SQIVND (reference sequence). The sample comes from a study of control samples from healthy donors and cancer patients. TCRdb's table, derived via immunoSEQ multiplex PCR, lists solely in-frame clones and lacks some. The sample has approximately 140,000 clones, 80% to 95% seen once; the top ten hold 5.8%. The chain employs TRBV19 and TRBJ2-1, with 12 bases that match TRBD2. Material for sequencing was blood. The TCR comes from a man younger than 30 in good health. CDR3 nucleotides: TGTGCCAGTAGTTCTTATGGGACTAGCGGGTTCTATGAGCAGTTCTTC. This encodes CASSSYGTSGFYEQFF.